The source of this T cell receptor beta chain is a study of beta chain features in type 1 diabetes. This clone was seen only a few times. The antigen is unknown. The junction and the germline gene differ at one end; a read error may be behind it. From germline, CDR1 is SSHAT and CDR2 FNYEAQ (reference sequence). The CDR3 has 13 amino acids. cDNA synthesis used the whole RNA isolate, giving expressed TCRB sequences. Produced via immunoSEQ multiplex PCR; TCRdb's table is partial and in-frame only. Of approximately 250,000 clones detected, about 23% appear once; the ten largest clones hold about 0.011%. Averaging approximately 110 mL, one heparinised blood draw came from each individual donor. Purities in excess of 95% were seen in all sorted populations. Regarding the study as a whole: The study found moderately but significantly shorter TCRB CDR3s in all four CD4+ subsets of Type 1 diabetes patients.

The rearrangement joins TRBV7-7 to TRBJ2-1, with TRBD2 matching 12 bases. Input material: naive CD4+ T cells from blood. The receptor comes from a woman younger than 45 with type 1 diabetes. DNA for the CDR3: TGTGCTAGCAGCTTCCTAGCGGGAGGGGAGCAGTTCTTC. It encodes CASSFLAGGEQFF.